This TCR beta chain was captured by sequencing in a study of identical twins. General study points: Zero-insertion analyses could be partly confounded by invariant MAIT and iNKT cells.

Germline CDR1 is SQVTM and CDR2 is ANQGSEA. This CDR3 has 16 amino acids. Deletions cut 4 bases from V and 7 bases from J, with 22 bases between. This clonotype was counted between two and nine times. As yet, its antigen is unknown. From the 5' RACE reads, TCRdb called clonotypes with MiXCR, one entry per CDR3 protein. Among roughly 570,000 distinct CDR3 sequences listed, more than 9% were seen once. These data were also filed under a second study, of yellow fever vaccine responses in identical twins.

This receptor was identified in a woman younger than 30 in good health. Material for sequencing was PBMCs. The chain combines TRBV29-1 with TRBJ2-2; D is possibly TRBD2 (6 bases). This CDR3 reads CSVGAYLAEGGGELFF. The CDR3 DNA follows: TGCAGCGTTGGGGCCTACTTAGCGGAGGGCGGCGGGGAGCTGTTTTTT.